The sequence of this T cell receptor delta chain was determined in a study of γδ T cells in repeated Plasmodium falciparum infection. TCRdb re-analyzed the multiplex PCR reads via CATT. The table shows tens of thousands of delta-chain clones, with around 1.5% occurring only once. This clone was seen ten or more times. The protein given by TCRdb reflects a much larger clone and differs at residue 13 from this DNA's translation, likely from a read error; the protein shown is the DNA's translation. Trimming cost V 6 bases and J 4 bases; bases outside gene matches: 19. CDR1 and CDR2 (germline): TSWWSYY, QGS. The CDR3 sequence is 18 residues long. Flow sorting of PBMC yielded separate Vgamma9/Vdelta2+ and Vdelta2-negative gammadelta T cell populations for bulk repertoire analysis.

Sequencing used gamma-delta T cells from blood. The V gene is TRDV1, the J gene TRDJ1; 8 positions match TRDD3. The clonotype was recovered from a pool of human donors (malaria-infected and uninfected, not separated). The CDR3 sequence is CALGIHDHGRDTSDKLIF. The CDR3 nucleotides read TGTGCTCTTGGTATTCACGACCATGGGAGGGATACGAGCGATAAACTCATCTTT.